The clone carrying this T cell receptor beta chain appeared many times. Its target is unknown. The germline V and J ends were trimmed by 3 bases and 3 bases, with 22 bases remaining between them. This CDR3 contains 18 residues. Per the germline V gene, CDR1 is SGDLS and CDR2 is YYNGEE. This record comes from a study of CD8 T cells in ankylosing spondylitis. Study observations and caveats: Matched ankylosing spondylitis synovial fluid reportedly showed significant enrichment of disease-linked clones. A TCR beta motif of under ten highly homologous variants seemed to mark ankylosing spondylitis blood.

Scientists made TCR beta libraries using quantitative 5'-RACE with molecular barcodes. TCRdb reanalysed the 5' RACE reads using MiXCR and keeps one entry per CDR3 protein. In the table there are some 7,000 distinct CDR3 sequences, approximately 3% of which are singletons. V is TRBV9 and J is TRBJ2-1, with D perhaps assigned TRBD1 or TRBD2 (6 bases each). This sequence was found in a female donor with ankylosing spondylitis or in good health (not recorded which). The material sequenced was blood, either unsorted or a sorted T cell fraction (not recorded which). In nucleotides, the CDR3 is TGTGCCAGCAGCGGAGGGGGAGGACCCGCCCTTGACTACAATGAGCAGTTCTTC. As protein: CASSGGGGPALDYNEQFF.